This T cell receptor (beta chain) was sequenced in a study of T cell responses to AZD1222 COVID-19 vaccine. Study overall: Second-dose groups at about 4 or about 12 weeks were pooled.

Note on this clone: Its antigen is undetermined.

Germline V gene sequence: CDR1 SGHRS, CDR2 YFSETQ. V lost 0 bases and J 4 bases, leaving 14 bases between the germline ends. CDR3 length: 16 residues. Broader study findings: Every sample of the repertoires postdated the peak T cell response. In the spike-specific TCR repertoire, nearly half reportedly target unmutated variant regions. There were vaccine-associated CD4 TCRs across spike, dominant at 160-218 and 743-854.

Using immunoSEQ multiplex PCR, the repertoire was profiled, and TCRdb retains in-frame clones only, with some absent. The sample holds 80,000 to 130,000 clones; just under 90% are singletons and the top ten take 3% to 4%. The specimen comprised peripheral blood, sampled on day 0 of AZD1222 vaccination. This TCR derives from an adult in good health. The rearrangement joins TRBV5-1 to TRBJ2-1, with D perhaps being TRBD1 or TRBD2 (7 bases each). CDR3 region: CASSLDLQGGYNEQFF. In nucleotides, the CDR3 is TGCGCCAGCAGCTTGGACCTCCAGGGGGGGTACAATGAGCAGTTCTTC.